These 25 T cell receptor beta chains were all obtained from the same sample, sequenced in a study of T cell responses to AZD1222 COVID-19 vaccine. Some clones are missing from TCRdb's copy, which holds only in-frame ones; the method was immunoSEQ multiplex PCR. The data hold about 42,000 clones, with roughly 84% observed a single time. The source material was peripheral blood, sampled 28 days after the second AZD1222 dose. These receptors came from an adult who received the AZD1222 COVID-19 vaccine.

For the CDR3, the DNA is TGTGCCAGCAGCTCGGTTGCCGGGGGGACCTACGAGCAGTACTTC. Translating it yields CASSSVAGGTYEQYF. The chain uses TRBV5-8 and TRBJ2-7; TRBD2 matches at 7 bases. The CDR3 extends over 15 amino acids. CDR1 is SGHTS and CDR2 is YDEGEE in the germline V gene. V shed 3 bases and J 2 bases; nucleotides not matched to a gene: 8.

The chain is built from TRBV2 and TRBJ1-5; 11 bases fit TRBD1. J lost 6 bases, V lost 4 bases, and 5 bases had no gene match. Germline lookup yields CDR1 SNHLY and CDR2 FYNNEI. The CDR3 is 15 residues long. In DNA form, the CDR3 reads TGTGCCAGCAGTGCCGGGACAGGGGGTGCTCAGCCCCAGCATTTT. It is translated as CASSAGTGGAQPQHF.

The chain's CDR3 is CASSSEGLETQYF. The DNA for the CDR3 is TGCGCCAGCAGCTCGGAAGGGTTGGAGACCCAGTACTTC. The J gene is TRBJ2-5, the V gene TRBV5-1; D remains ambiguous. This CDR3 contains 13 residues. The germline CDR1 and CDR2 sequences are SGHRS and YFSETQ. Trimming removed 3 bases at V and 5 bases at J, with 11 bases between.

This chain links TRBV11-3 with TRBJ1-3; no firm D call. This CDR3 region has 12 residues. Germline CDR1 is SGHNT and CDR2 is YENEEA. V lost 3 bases to trimming and J lost 7 bases, with 7 bases between them. This CDR3 reads CASSFNGNTIYF. CDR3 bases: TGTGCCAGCAGCTTTAATGGTAACACCATATATTTT.

V usage is TRBV9 and J usage is TRBJ2-1, with 9 positions matching TRBD2. The J segment lost 7 bases and the V segment lost 3 bases, leaving 17 bases of the junction unmatched. Germline CDR1 SGDLS, CDR2 YYNGEE. CDR3 size: 18 residues. Written as DNA, the CDR3 is TGTGCCAGCAGCGCCCGGACTAGCGCAAGTGGGAATACGAATGAGCAGTTCTTC. Its protein product is CASSARTSASGNTNEQFF.

The rearrangement uses TRBV4-1 and TRBJ1-4; 9 nucleotides line up with TRBD1. CDR1 and CDR2 from the germline V gene are MGHRA and YSYEKL. The CDR3 contains 14 residues. The J segment lost 8 bases and the V segment lost 1 base, leaving 2 bases of the junction unmatched. The CDR3: CASSQGDRVEKLFF. In DNA form, the CDR3 reads TGCGCCAGCAGCCAAGGGGACAGGGTGGAAAAACTGTTTTTT.

This clone was picked up one time. The J gene is TRBJ1-2, the V gene TRBV5-4; D is unresolved. The germline V gene encodes CDR1 SGHNT and CDR2 YYREEE (reference sequence). The CDR3 totals 14 residues. The germline V and J ends were trimmed by 2 bases and 6 bases, with 14 bases remaining between them. CDR3 sequence: CASSFASRVNGYTF. DNA for the CDR3: TGTGCCAGCAGCTTTGCCAGCCGCGTGAATGGCTACACCTTC.

The J gene is TRBJ2-7, the V gene TRBV19, with D possibly matching TRBD1 (6 bases). CDR1 LNHDA and CDR2 SQIVND come from the germline V gene (reference sequence). V lost 6 bases and J lost 3, with 15 bases in between. The CDR3 length is 14 residues. CDR3 in amino acids: CASRSDRAHYEQYF. The CDR3 region has the DNA TGTGCCAGTAGATCGGACAGAGCTCACTACGAGCAGTACTTC.

This rearrangement joins TRBV7-2 to TRBJ2-1, with 9 bases lining up with TRBD2. The germline V gene has CDR1 SGHTA and CDR2 FQGNSA. The CDR3 contains 16 residues. V trimming: 3 bases; J trimming: 7 bases; junction bases outside the gene matches: 10. This chain's CDR3 is CASSFFPSGAGNEQFF. CDR3 nucleotide sequence: TGTGCCAGCAGCTTCTTCCCTAGCGGGGCTGGGAATGAGCAGTTCTTC. Complete variable domain (other parts from reference TRBV7-2 and TRBJ2-1): GAGVSQSPSNKVTEKGKDVELRCDPISGHTALYWYRQSLGQGLEFLIYFQGNSAPDKSGLPSDRFSAERTGGSVSTLTIQRTQQEDSAVYLCASSFFPSGAGNEQFFGPGTRLTVL.

This rearrangement joins TRBV6-1 to TRBJ1-1, with TRBD1 matching 7 bases. Germline V gene lookup returns CDR1 MNHNS and CDR2 SASEGT. The V and J ends lost 2 bases and 6 bases, in that order; junction bases with no gene match: 6. The CDR3 covers 14 residues. CDR3 nucleotide sequence: TGTGCCAGCAGTGAACAGGGGGTAGGGGCTGAAGCTTTCTTT. Protein sequence: CASSEQGVGAEAFF.

This clone was counted between two and nine times. The chain is built from TRBV7-3 and TRBJ2-7, with D possibly matching TRBD2 (5 bases). V was trimmed by 5 bases and J by 2 bases, leaving 13 bases between them. The V gene's germline CDR1 is SGHTA and CDR2 FQGTGA. This CDR3 contains 14 residues. The CDR3 protein is CASSTHPGAYEQYF. The CDR3 nucleotides are TGTGCCAGCAGCACACACCCCGGGGCCTACGAGCAGTACTTC. Looking up the rest from reference TRBV7-3 and TRBJ2-7 gives the full variable domain: GAGVSQTPSNKVTEKGKYVELRCDPISGHTALYWYRQSLGQGPEFLIYFQGTGAADDSGLPNDRFFAVRPEGSVSTLKIQRTERGDSAVYLCASSTHPGAYEQYFGPGTRLTVT.

The chain combines TRBV3-1 (or the pseudogene TRBV3-2) with TRBJ2-2; 8 nucleotides line up with TRBD1. Germline lookup yields CDR1 LGHDT and CDR2 YNNKEL (reference sequence). V was clipped by 0 bases and J by 7 bases; unmatched bases: 4. The CDR3 length is 15 residues. Here the CDR3 reads CASSQDRGRNGELFF. CDR3 sequence (DNA): TGTGCCAGCAGCCAAGACAGGGGGCGTAACGGGGAGCTGTTTTTT.

The rearrangement uses TRBV27 and TRBJ2-2; 8 nucleotides align to TRBD1. V was clipped by 5 bases and J by 3 bases; unmatched bases: 14. The CDR3 runs to 18 residues. Germline V gives CDR1 MNHEY, CDR2 SMNVEV (reference sequence). The DNA for the CDR3 is TGTGCCAGCAGTACCAGGACAGGGACCTTATTAGACACCGGGGAGCTGTTTTTT. Its protein is CASSTRTGTLLDTGELFF.

The chain employs TRBV7-9 and TRBJ2-2, with D possibly being TRBD1 or TRBD2 (5 bases each). The CDR3 covers 15 residues. The V end was cut by 6 bases, the J end by 6 bases, with 17 bases between. Germline V gives CDR1 SEHNR, CDR2 FQNEAQ (reference sequence). The CDR3 region is CASRPPGHGPGELFF. The CDR3 DNA sequence: TGTGCCAGCAGGCCCCCGGGGCATGGTCCCGGGGAGCTGTTTTTT. Together with reference TRBV7-9 and TRBJ2-2, the CDR3 gives the full variable domain: DTGVSQNPRHKITKRGQNVTFRCDPISEHNRLYWYRQTLGQGPEFLTYFQNEAQLEKSRLLSDRFSAERPKGSFSTLEIQRTEQGDSAMYLCASRPPGHGPGELFFGEGSRLTVL.

This clone was detected only a few times. The chain joins TRBV19 to TRBJ1-1, with D perhaps TRBD1 (5 bases). The germline gives CDR1 LNHDA, CDR2 SQIVND (reference sequence). The CDR3 has 17 amino acids. Trimming pared 5 bases from V and 3 bases from J, leaving 22 bases between. The CDR3 reads CASSLLNSIGEDTEAFF. The CDR3 DNA follows: TGTGCCAGTAGTTTATTAAATTCGATAGGGGAGGACACTGAAGCTTTCTTT.

The chain is built from TRBV5-1 and TRBJ2-1; D not certain. The V end lost 2 bases, the J end lost 5 bases, and 11 bases lay between the germline ends. The CDR3 is 14 residues long. Germline-derived CDR1 and CDR2 are SGHRS and YFSETQ. CDR3 amino acids: CASSLIGADNEQFF. CDR3 nucleotide sequence: TGCGCCAGCAGCTTAATAGGAGCCGACAATGAGCAGTTCTTC. Full variable domain (missing parts from reference TRBV5-1 and TRBJ2-1): KAGVTQTPRYLIKTRGQQVTLSCSPISGHRSVSWYQQTPGQGLQFLFEYFSETQRNKGNFPGRFSGRQFSNSRSEMNVSTLELGDSALYLCASSLIGADNEQFFGPGTRLTVL.

The rearrangement joins TRBV7-8 to TRBJ1-6; D not certain. Germline CDR1 reads SGHVS; CDR2 reads FQNEAQ. With 4 bases removed from V and 7 bases from J, the gap between germline ends came to 8 bases. This CDR3 spans 13 amino acids. The CDR3 DNA is TGTGCCAGCAGCTCCAGCAGGAATTCACCCCTCCACTTT. Residues: CASSSSRNSPLHF.

A single count supports this clone. This chain links TRBV30 with TRBJ1-1; 7 nucleotides align to TRBD1. CDR1 and CDR2 from the germline V gene are GTSNPN and SVGIG (reference sequence). Unmatched junction bases numbered 7, after V lost 8 bases and J lost 1 base. The CDR3 sequence is 13 residues long. The CDR3: CAGMGQQNTEAFF. CDR3 in DNA: TGTGCCGGTATGGGACAGCAGAACACTGAAGCTTTCTTT. Variable domain in full (rest from reference TRBV30 and TRBJ1-1): SQTIHQWPATLVQPVGSPLSLECTVEGTSNPNLYWYRQAAGRGLQLLFYSVGIGQISSEVPQNLSASRPQDRQFILSSKKLLLSDSGFYLCAGMGQQNTEAFFGQGTRLTVV.

The gene calls are TRBV5-1 and TRBJ1-4; D may be TRBD1 (6 bases). Germline CDR1 and CDR2: SGHRS and YFSETQ. Trimming stripped 2 bases from V and 3 bases from J, with 17 bases between. The CDR3 covers 17 residues. The chain's CDR3 is CASSFGQLGAANEKLFF. CDR3 coding DNA: TGCGCCAGCAGCTTTGGACAGCTGGGGGCGGCTAATGAAAAACTGTTTTTT.

J is TRBJ2-7 and V is TRBV7-8; 9 bases match TRBD1. This CDR3 contains 15 residues. Germline V gene data show CDR1 as SGHVS and CDR2 as FQNEAQ. V trimming: 5 bases; J trimming: 6 bases; junction bases outside the gene matches: 11. DNA of the CDR3: TGTGCCAGCAGCATTAGGGGGGGACAGGGCTCCGAGCAGTACTTC. The encoded protein is CASSIRGGQGSEQYF.

V usage is TRBV9 and J usage is TRBJ2-7; either TRBD1 or TRBD2 may supply D (5 bases each). Germline V gives CDR1 SGDLS, CDR2 YYNGEE. V shed 2 bases and J shed 5 bases, with 11 bases lying between them. The CDR3 runs 13 residues. The CDR3 nucleotides read TGTGCCAGCAGCGTGGGGGTGTCTAACGAGCAGTACTTC. It is translated as CASSVGVSNEQYF.

The chain combines TRBV6-1 with TRBJ1-1, with D possibly being TRBD1 (5 bases). Looked up from germline, CDR1 is MNHNS and CDR2 is SASEGT. Trimming removed 2 bases at V and 5 bases at J, with 18 bases between. CDR3 length: 16 residues. The DNA of the CDR3 is TGTGCCAGCAGTGAATCACCACACCTAGGGGAGACTGAAGCTTTCTTT. Its translation is CASSESPHLGETEAFF.

The gene calls are TRBV25-1 and TRBJ2-7, with D uncertain. V was trimmed by 7 bases and J by 2 bases, leaving 21 bases between them. Germline CDR1 and CDR2: MGHDK and SYGVNS. CDR3 size: 16 residues. The CDR3 loop is CASTPGGATVTYEQYF. DNA of the CDR3: TGTGCCAGCACCCCCGGCGGTGCCACGGTCACCTACGAGCAGTACTTC.

The J gene is TRBJ2-6, the V gene TRBV7-6; D is unclear. Trimming removed 5 bases at V and 2 bases at J, with 7 bases between. The CDR3 has 14 amino acids. Looked up from germline, CDR1 is SGHVS and CDR2 is FNYEAQ. CDR3 nucleotides: TGTGCCAGCAGCGCCTCGACTGGGGCCAACGTCCTGACTTTC. Its translation is CASSASTGANVLTF.

The CDR3 here is CASSQAPRGYTF. The CDR3 DNA reads TGTGCCAGCAGCCAAGCCCCGCGCGGCTACACCTTC. V gene TRBV4-2 combines with J gene TRBJ1-2; D gene unclear. This CDR3 spans 12 amino acids. From germline, CDR1 is LGHNA and CDR2 YNFKEQ. Trimming cost V 1 base and J 8 bases, with 8 bases left between them.